Detailed here is one T cell receptor (beta chain). Its specificity is not known. This specimen comes from a study of shared clonotypes between healthy human individuals. General observations from the study: The naive CD4 repertoires of a few donors were compared, and approximately 5% of clonotypes were shared.

Every one of the donors was a Caucasian adult that lived in Nashville, Tennessee. Here immunoSEQ multiplex PCR was the method, and the copy in TCRdb shows in-frame clones only, minus some. The table includes around 700,000 clones, around two thirds detected once. The CDR3 contains 14 residues. Germline V CDR1 and CDR2: SGHTA, FQGNSA. Trimming took off 5 bases at V and 1 base at J, with 11 bases between the two ends. This sequence joins TRBV7-2 and TRBJ1-1; TRBD1 might be the D (5 bases). The sequence was collected from a woman aged 25 to 39 in good health. Material: memory CD4+ T cells sorted from blood. As to subset: CD45RA-negative fraction. The CDR3 coding sequence is TGTGCCAGCAGCGGGACCTGGGCGAACACTGAAGCTTTCTTT. This codes for CASSGTWANTEAFF.